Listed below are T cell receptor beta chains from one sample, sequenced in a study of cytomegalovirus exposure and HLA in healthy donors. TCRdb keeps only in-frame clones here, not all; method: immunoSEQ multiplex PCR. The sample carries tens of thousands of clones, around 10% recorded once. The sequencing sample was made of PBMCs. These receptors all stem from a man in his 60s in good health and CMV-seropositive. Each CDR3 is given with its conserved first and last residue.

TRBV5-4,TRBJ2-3,CASSSGLTGPRADTQYF
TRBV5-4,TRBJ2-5,CASSLDSQETQYF
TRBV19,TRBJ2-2,CASSMDGTGTLIGELFF
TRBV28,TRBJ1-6,CASSFGRENSPLHF
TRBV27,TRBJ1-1,CASRPTGGLTEAFF
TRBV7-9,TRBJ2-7,CASSLGDYSYEQYF
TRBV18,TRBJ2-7,CASSPQVAVLSYEQYF
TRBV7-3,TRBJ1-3,CASSLDSRSGNTIYF
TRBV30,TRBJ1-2,CAWTTGGGYTF
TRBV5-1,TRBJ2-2,CASTREGNTGELFF
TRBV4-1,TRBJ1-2,CASSQDQAGGVSIYGYTF
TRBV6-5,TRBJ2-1,CASSTSSSYNEQFF
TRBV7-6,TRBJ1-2,CASSSRDSGPFHYGYTF
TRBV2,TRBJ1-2,CASRGQGPYGYTF
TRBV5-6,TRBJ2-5,CASSFGRRETQYF
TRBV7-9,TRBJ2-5,CASSLTGLAQETQYF
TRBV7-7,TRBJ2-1,CASSLDSGYNEQFF
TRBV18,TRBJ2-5,CASSPSLGAGGGETQYF
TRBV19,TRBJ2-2,CASSIGQVGTGELFF
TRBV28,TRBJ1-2,CASSLPGQYGYTF
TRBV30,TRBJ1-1,CAWSGQGAGYTEAFF
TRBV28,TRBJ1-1,CASSLKIHKAFF
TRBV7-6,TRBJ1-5,CASSSLDKNQPQHF
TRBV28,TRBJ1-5,CASSFPLSNQPQHF
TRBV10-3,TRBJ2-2,CAISTGNTGELFF
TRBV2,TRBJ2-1,CASRSDSTNSYNEQFF
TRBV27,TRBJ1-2,CASSWTGKDGYTF
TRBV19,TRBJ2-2,CASRGQGWTGELFF
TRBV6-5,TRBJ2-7,CASSGRLRGNYEQYF
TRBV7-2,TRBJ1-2,CASSLANRVVGGYTF
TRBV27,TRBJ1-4,CASSLTAPLSNEKLFF
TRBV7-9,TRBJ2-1,CASSPSGTRVHNEQFF
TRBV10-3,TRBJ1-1,CAISESQGRTEAFF
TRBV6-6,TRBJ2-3,CASSPRSGKGTDTQYF
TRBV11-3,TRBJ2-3,CASSFDSSTDTQYF
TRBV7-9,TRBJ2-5,CASRPGTGGEETQYF
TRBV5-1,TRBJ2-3,CASSLSNRQSTDTQYF
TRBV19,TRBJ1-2,CASSRKTDYGYTF
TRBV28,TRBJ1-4,CASRATNEKLFF
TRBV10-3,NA,CAIMAGSGYEQYF
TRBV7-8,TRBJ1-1,CASSLVAAEAFF
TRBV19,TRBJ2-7,CASSPGQGSHEQYF